The rows below give T cell receptor beta chains drawn from one sample of a study of blood T cell repertoires in COVID-19. Clones were sequenced by immunoSEQ multiplex PCR, and TCRdb holds only the in-frame ones, with some missing. This sample has 150,000 to 200,000 clones, with around 92% found just once. Sequencing used peripheral blood. The receptors originated from a man aged 60 to 75 with acute or convalescent COVID-19. CDR3s include the opening cysteine and the closing phenylalanine or tryptophan. The order of the fields is J gene, clone size, V gene, D gene, CDR3 DNA, CDR3 protein. A D gene is named only where the DNA matches it firmly. Some rows have no size entry. The others give once, few or many, or a class for an expanded clone.

j_gene: TRBJ1-5
abundance: many
v_gene: TRBV5-8
d_gene: -
CDR3nt: TGTGCCAGCAGCTTAGGACAGAAAGTCAATCAGCCCCAGCATTTT
CDR3aa: CASSLGQKVNQPQHF

j_gene: TRBJ2-7
abundance: few
v_gene: TRBV7-9
d_gene: -
CDR3nt: TGTGCCAGCAGCTTATCTGTTTACGAGCAGTACTTC
CDR3aa: CASSLSVYEQYF

j_gene: TRBJ1-1
abundance: -
v_gene: TRBV19
d_gene: TRBD1
CDR3nt: TGTGCCAGTAAGCTAGGACAGGGCGGGAACACTGAAGCTTTCTTT
CDR3aa: CASKLGQGGNTEAFF

j_gene: TRBJ2-3
abundance: -
v_gene: TRBV5-5
d_gene: -
CDR3nt: TGTGCCAGCAGCTTGCGGGTTCGGGACATTAGCACAGATACGCAGTATTTT
CDR3aa: CASSLRVRDISTDTQYF

j_gene: TRBJ1-1
abundance: -
v_gene: TRBV3-1/TRBV3-2
d_gene: -
CDR3nt: TGTGCCAGCAGTCTAAGTACGAACACTGAAGCTTTCTTT
CDR3aa: CASSLSTNTEAFF

j_gene: TRBJ1-2
abundance: -
v_gene: TRBV18
d_gene: -
CDR3nt: TGTGCCAGCTCAACGGACAGAGTCTATGGCTACACCTTC
CDR3aa: CASSTDRVYGYTF

j_gene: TRBJ1-5
abundance: -
v_gene: TRBV3-1/TRBV3-2
d_gene: -
CDR3nt: TGTGCCAGCAGCCAAGATTTACAGCCCCAGCATTTT
CDR3aa: CASSQDLQPQHF

j_gene: TRBJ1-4
abundance: -
v_gene: TRBV12-5
d_gene: -
CDR3nt: TGTGCTAGTGACGGTCGGGACTCTAGAGAAAAACTGTTTTTT
CDR3aa: CASDGRDSREKLFF

j_gene: TRBJ2-1
abundance: -
v_gene: TRBV12-5
d_gene: -
CDR3nt: TGTGCTACCAATAGGTTTCCGGACACATCTGGTATCCATGAGCAGTTCTTC
CDR3aa: CATNRFPDTSGIHEQFF

j_gene: TRBJ2-3
abundance: -
v_gene: TRBV30
d_gene: -
CDR3nt: TGTGCCCCGAACTCAGATACGCAGTATTTT
CDR3aa: CAPNSDTQYF

j_gene: TRBJ1-2
abundance: -
v_gene: TRBV7-2
d_gene: -
CDR3nt: TGTGCCAGCAGCACCCAGAGGGCAGCTAACTATGGCTACACCTTC
CDR3aa: CASSTQRAANYGYTF